These 17 T cell receptor beta chains share one sample of origin, sequenced in a study of cytomegalovirus exposure and HLA in healthy donors. Researchers ran the PCR with 60 Vbeta and 13 Jbeta primers. Generated by immunoSEQ multiplex PCR, the TCRdb table keeps only in-frame clones and is missing some. The table includes around 130,000 clones, roughly 80% detected once. The sequencing input was PBMCs. The receptors were sampled from a male donor in good health and CMV-seronegative.

This chain joins TRBV7-2 and TRBJ1-2; 8 bases match TRBD1. CDR1 is SGHTA, CDR2 FQGNSA, per germline. V was pared by 3 bases and J by 4 bases, with 4 bases of the junction left unmatched. The CDR3 totals 14 residues. The CDR3 region is CASSFDRGSYGYTF. The CDR3 bases are TGTGCCAGCAGCTTTGACAGGGGCAGCTATGGCTACACCTTC.

V and J are TRBV30 and TRBJ2-5, with D unclear. CDR3 length: 12 amino acids. Per the germline V gene, CDR1 is GTSNPN and CDR2 is SVGIG (reference sequence). V gave up 2 bases and J gave up 2 bases, with 6 bases separating them. Here the CDR3 DNA reads TGTGCCTGGAGTACAGCACAAGAGACCCAGTACTTC. Residues: CAWSTAQETQYF.

The chain carries TRBV5-1 and TRBJ1-6; a possible D gene is TRBD1 (5 bases). Germline CDR1 is SGHRS and CDR2 is YFSETQ. The CDR3 loop spans 17 amino acids. Trimming took 0 bases from V and 7 from J, leaving 17 bases between them. The CDR3, as DNA: TGCGCCAGCAGCTTGGCCGGGGAGGGGACCTCAAATTCACCCCTCCACTTT. It encodes CASSLAGEGTSNSPLHF.

This chain links TRBV27 with TRBJ1-3; 11 nucleotides line up with TRBD1. The CDR3 is 18 residues long. CDR1 and CDR2 (germline): MNHEY, SMNVEV (reference sequence). V trimming: 5 bases; J trimming: 2 bases; junction bases outside the gene matches: 11. CDR3 loop: CASSLTGTGGSTGNTIYF. CDR3 in DNA: TGTGCCAGCAGTCTGACCGGGACAGGGGGTTCAACTGGAAACACCATATATTTT.

The chain carries TRBV4-3 and TRBJ1-6, with D unclear. This CDR3 is 17 amino acids long. Germline lookup yields CDR1 LGHNA and CDR2 YSLEER. The germline V and J ends were trimmed by 0 bases and 0 bases, with 9 bases remaining between them. CDR3: CASSQDHSSSYNSPLHF. For the CDR3, the DNA is TGCGCCAGCAGCCAAGATCACAGTAGCTCCTATAATTCACCCCTCCACTTT.

The CDR3, as DNA: TGTGCCAGCAGCTTGGGCCGGCGGGCCTATGGCTACACCTTC. This gives the protein CASSLGRRAYGYTF. V is TRBV5-6 and J is TRBJ1-2; D is undetermined. CDR3 size: 14 residues. Germline V gene data show CDR1 as SGHDT and CDR2 as YYEEEE. Trimming removed 0 bases at V and 4 bases at J, with 10 bases between.

This chain links TRBV28 with TRBJ2-3; D is unresolved. This CDR3 has 13 residues. The V gene lost 3 bases and the J gene lost 4 bases, with 8 bases spanning the gap. Germline lookup yields CDR1 MDHEN and CDR2 SYDVKM. Here the CDR3 reads CASSLRLADTQYF. DNA for the CDR3: TGTGCCAGCAGTTTGAGATTAGCAGATACGCAGTATTTT.

The J gene is TRBJ2-7, the V gene TRBV7-9, with 11 bases matching TRBD2. Trimming took 2 bases from V and 6 from J; bases not matched to a gene: 0. CDR1 is SEHNR and CDR2 is FQNEAQ in the germline V gene (reference sequence). This CDR3 has 13 amino acids. The CDR3 here is CASSLLAGGEQYF. In DNA, the CDR3 is TGTGCCAGCAGCTTACTAGCGGGGGGCGAGCAGTACTTC.

This chain joins TRBV19 and TRBJ1-2, with a tentative D call TRBD1 (5 bases). V gave up 4 bases and J gave up 4 bases, with 10 bases separating them. This CDR3 contains 13 residues. Germline CDR1 and CDR2: LNHDA and SQIVND (reference sequence). As DNA, the CDR3 is TGTGCCAGTAGTAGCAGGGTCCCCTATGGCTACACCTTC. This encodes CASSSRVPYGYTF.

V and J are TRBV15 and TRBJ2-7, with TRBD2 identical over 7 bases. Trimming cost V 5 bases and J 3 bases; bases outside gene matches: 7. This CDR3 is built from 14 residues. CDR1 is LNHNV and CDR2 is YYDKDF in the germline V gene (reference sequence). CDR3 bases: TGTGCCACCAGCCCCTCCGGGACTAACTACGAGCAGTACTTC. Translated, it gives CATSPSGTNYEQYF.

The sample holds one count of this clone. The chain couples TRBV5-6 to TRBJ2-7; a weak D match, TRBD2 (6 bases). Trimming took 0 bases from V and 6 from J, leaving 7 bases between them. Germline V lookup: CDR1 SGHDT, CDR2 YYEEEE. The CDR3 sequence is 12 residues long. DNA for the CDR3: TGTGCCAGCAGCTTGGCCGGGGGCGAGCAGTACTTC. This translates into CASSLAGGEQYF.

This chain uses TRBV7-2 with TRBJ2-1; D is undetermined. Germline V gene lookup returns CDR1 SGHTA and CDR2 FQGNSA. CDR3 length equals 15 residues. Trimming took off 5 bases at V and 6 bases at J, with 17 bases between the two ends. CDR3 DNA: TGTGCCAGCAGCCCCCGTCCCCCGGCGGCCAATGAGCAGTTCTTC. Its protein product is CASSPRPPAANEQFF.

The genes are TRBV18 and TRBJ2-1, with TRBD1 matching 10 bases. Losses at the gene ends were 3 bases for V and 7 bases for J; bases not matched to a gene: 0. The germline CDR1 and CDR2 sequences are KGHSH and LQKENI. This CDR3 contains 13 residues. The CDR3 sequence: CASSPGQGNEQFF. CDR3 bases: TGTGCCAGCTCACCGGGACAGGGGAATGAGCAGTTCTTC.

This rearrangement joins TRBV7-9 to TRBJ2-1; 15 positions match TRBD2. Per germline, CDR1 SEHNR and CDR2 FQNEAQ (reference sequence). The V segment lost 6 bases and the J segment 9 bases; nucleotides outside the gene matches: 9. The CDR3 contains 16 residues. The CDR3 region has the DNA TGTGCCAGCAGTTCGGGACTAGCGGGAGGAGGTATTGAGCAGTTCTTC. It yields the protein CASSSGLAGGGIEQFF.

Concerning this clone: The same CDR3 also results from other DNA sequences found in this sample. The genes are TRBV30 and TRBJ2-7; maybe TRBD1 (5 bases). There are 12 residues in the CDR3. V shed 2 bases and J shed 3 bases, with 8 bases lying between them. Germline-derived CDR1 and CDR2 are GTSNPN and SVGIG (reference sequence). The CDR3 DNA sequence: TGTGCCTGGAGTCGTGACAGCTACGAGCAGTACTTC. This codes for CAWSRDSYEQYF.

The genes are TRBV5-1 and TRBJ2-6, with TRBD1 as a possible D gene (5 bases). The germline V and J ends were trimmed by 6 bases and 2 bases, with 9 bases remaining between them. Germline V gene data show CDR1 as SGHRS and CDR2 as YFSETQ. The CDR3 runs 14 residues. The CDR3 loop reads CASMQGPGANVLTF. DNA for the CDR3: TGCGCCAGCATGCAGGGCCCTGGGGCCAACGTCCTGACTTTC.

The chain employs TRBV18 and TRBJ1-6; D might be TRBD1 (6 bases). CDR3 length: 17 amino acids. The V end lost 3 bases, the J end lost 7 bases, and 19 bases lay between the germline ends. Germline V lookup: CDR1 KGHSH, CDR2 LQKENI. The CDR3: CASSPLDTAQGNSPLHF. The CDR3 DNA reads TGTGCCAGCTCACCTCTTGATACAGCGCAGGGGAATTCACCCCTCCACTTT.